The clone carrying this T cell receptor beta chain was detected only a few times. Being one base from a much bigger clone, this may be a read error. The sample originates from a study of blood T cells in healthy people across ages. Using a J-beta primer mix together with a sample-barcoded 5' primer, a second PCR was run for about 7 to 12 cycles. Each CDR3 protein gets one entry after TCRdb re-called the 5' RACE reads with MiXCR. The table lists 800,000 to 950,000 distinct CDR3 sequences, about 36% of them singletons, with 10% to 15% in the top ten. Per germline, CDR1 MNHEY and CDR2 SVGEGT. The germline V and J ends were trimmed by 5 bases and 12 bases, with 22 bases remaining between them. There are 14 residues in the CDR3.

The rearrangement uses TRBV6-2 or TRBV6-3 and TRBJ1-2; the D is unclear. The sequenced sample consisted of blood. The origin of this receptor is a man younger than 35 in good health. CDR3 DNA: TGTGCCAGCAGTGACCTGACAATCGCTACCGGCCACACCTTC. Protein: CASSDLTIATGHTF.